The 29 T cell receptor beta chains presented below share a single source sample, sequenced in a study of cytomegalovirus exposure and HLA in healthy donors. Vbeta (60) and Jbeta (13) primers were used in the PCR. Profiled with immunoSEQ multiplex PCR; TCRdb holds only in-frame clones, not every one. Of approximately 190,000 clones in the sample, around 64% were seen once. The material sequenced was PBMCs. These receptors all come from a man in his forties in good health and CMV-seropositive.

The rearrangement links TRBV7-9 to TRBJ2-5, with D tentatively TRBD2 (6 bases). Trimming pared 2 bases from V and 5 bases from J, leaving 18 bases between. In germline, CDR1 is SEHNR, CDR2 FQNEAQ (reference sequence). This CDR3 comprises 16 residues. The CDR3 is CASSLFRGGETETQYF. CDR3 DNA sequence: TGTGCCAGCAGCTTATTCCGGGGAGGAGAGACCGAGACCCAGTACTTC.

The chain has TRBV18 and TRBJ1-5; D may be TRBD1 (5 bases). V dropped 3 bases and J dropped 9 bases, with 12 bases sitting between them. This CDR3 has 13 residues. Germline loops: CDR1 KGHSH, CDR2 LQKENI. The DNA for the CDR3 is TGTGCCAGCTCACCGGGGGGAATGGGGCCCCAGCATTTT. It encodes CASSPGGMGPQHF.

The V and J genes are TRBV6-5 and TRBJ2-7, with TRBD1 identical over 11 bases. The CDR3 extends over 15 amino acids. After removal of 7 bases from V and 3 bases from J, the junction contained 8 bases not matched to a gene. Germline V gene data show CDR1 as MNHEY and CDR2 as SVGAGI. The CDR3 DNA sequence: TGTGCCAGCACCAAACTAGGGACAGGGGGCTACGAGCAGTACTTC. It yields the protein CASTKLGTGGYEQYF.

This clone was seen only once. This chain links TRBV6-5 with TRBJ1-1; D remains ambiguous. CDR1 is MNHEY, CDR2 SVGAGI, per germline. V shed 0 bases and J shed 4 bases, with 6 bases lying between them. The CDR3 totals 13 residues. The CDR3 DNA sequence: TGTGCCAGCAGTTACTCGAGGGTCACTGAAGCTTTCTTT. Translating it yields CASSYSRVTEAFF.

This clone came up once. J is TRBJ2-3 and V is TRBV27; 7 bases are shared with TRBD2. The CDR3 has 16 amino acids. CDR1 and CDR2 from the germline V gene are MNHEY and SMNVEV (reference sequence). V lost 7 bases to trimming and J lost 0 bases; unmatched junction nucleotides: 10. The chain's CDR3 is CASNRGVGISTDTQYF. The CDR3 bases are TGTGCCAGCAATCGGGGGGTCGGCATAAGCACAGATACGCAGTATTTT.

The CDR3 is CASSRVGTYGYTF. Written as DNA, the CDR3 is TGTGCCAGCAGCCGGGTTGGAACCTATGGCTACACCTTC. The V gene is TRBV7-2, the J gene TRBJ1-2; D uncertain. The CDR3 extends over 13 amino acids. V gave up 5 bases and J gave up 4 bases, with 11 bases separating them. Germline V lookup: CDR1 SGHTA, CDR2 FQGNSA.

The chain uses TRBV5-5 and TRBJ2-1; a possible D gene is TRBD2 (6 bases). V lost 2 bases and J 9 bases, leaving 15 bases between the germline ends. CDR1 SGHKS and CDR2 YYEKEE come from the germline V gene (reference sequence). The CDR3 runs to 14 residues. This chain's CDR3 is CASSFTGRRGEQFF. The CDR3 DNA reads as TGTGCCAGCAGCTTCACGGGCCGGAGGGGTGAGCAGTTCTTC.

The chain recombines TRBV7-7 with TRBJ2-2; 11 bases map to TRBD1. Germline CDR1 and CDR2: SSHAT and FNYEAQ (reference sequence). This CDR3 region has 15 residues. The V and J ends lost 5 bases and 7 bases, in that order; junction bases with no gene match: 6. This CDR3 is CASSPRTGGDGELFF. The CDR3 bases are TGTGCCAGCAGCCCAAGGACAGGGGGCGACGGGGAGCTGTTTTTT.

The chain is built from TRBV10-3 and TRBJ2-5; 8 bases fit TRBD1. This CDR3 is 13 amino acids long. V was clipped by 8 bases and J by 5 bases; unmatched bases: 7. Germline V gene data show CDR1 as ENHRY and CDR2 as SYGVKD. CDR3 bases: TGTGCCATCCGGACAGGGAATTTGGAGACCCAGTACTTC. Amino acids: CAIRTGNLETQYF.

This clone was seen a handful of times. This rearrangement joins TRBV7-3 to TRBJ1-1; the D is unclear. The CDR3 contains 11 residues. Looked up from germline, CDR1 is SGHTA and CDR2 is FQGTGA. With 5 bases removed from V and 11 bases from J, the gap between germline ends came to 12 bases. This chain's CDR3 is CASSDGVRAFF. The CDR3, as DNA: TGTGCCAGCAGCGATGGAGTTCGCGCTTTCTTT.

V gene TRBV28 combines with J gene TRBJ2-3, with 8 bases fitting TRBD2. The CDR3 runs 16 residues. Germline CDR1 MDHEN, CDR2 SYDVKM. V gave up 7 bases and J gave up 8 bases; unmatched junction bases: 17. The CDR3 nucleotides are TGTGCCAGCAACCCAGTGAGCGGGGGTGCCCCGGTTACGCAGTATTTT. This gives the protein CASNPVSGGAPVTQYF.

The chain uses TRBV6-1 and TRBJ1-5; 7 bases match TRBD1. Germline CDR1 is MNHNS and CDR2 is SASEGT. V shed 4 bases and J 4 bases; nucleotides not matched to a gene: 4. This CDR3 contains 14 residues. CDR3 DNA sequence: TGTGCCAGCAGTGTGGGGACAGTTAATCAGCCCCAGCATTTT. It yields the protein CASSVGTVNQPQHF.

The sample holds one count of this clone. This chain uses TRBV19 with TRBJ1-6, with 8 bases fitting TRBD1. This CDR3 comprises 16 residues. The ends lost 5 bases at V and 7 bases at J; junction bases unmatched: 10. Germline CDR1 reads LNHDA; CDR2 reads SQIVND (reference sequence). The CDR3 region is CASSSGGMELNSPLHF. In DNA, the CDR3 is TGTGCCAGTAGTTCAGGGGGCATGGAGTTGAATTCACCCCTCCACTTT.

The chain has TRBV5-1 and TRBJ1-2; no definite D call. CDR1 is SGHRS, CDR2 YFSETQ, per germline. V was pared by 1 base and J by 3 bases, with 10 bases between. The CDR3 runs to 14 residues. CDR3 sequence: CASSLRGPDYGYTF. The CDR3 DNA reads TGCGCCAGCAGCTTGCGCGGGCCAGACTATGGCTACACCTTC.

The J gene is TRBJ2-3, the V gene TRBV28; tentative D call: TRBD1 (7 bases). Trimming pared 4 bases from V and 2 bases from J, leaving 13 bases between. Germline CDR1 reads MDHEN; CDR2 reads SYDVKM. The CDR3 totals 15 residues. The CDR3 region has the DNA TGTGCCAGCAGTTCAGGGGGGCGAAACACAGATACGCAGTATTTT. It is translated as CASSSGGRNTDTQYF.

This clone was seen only a few times. The chain joins TRBV15 to TRBJ2-7, with TRBD2 matching 7 bases. The trim removed 8 bases at V and 2 bases at J, leaving 6 bases unmatched. The CDR3 length is 13 residues. The V gene's germline CDR1 is LNHNV and CDR2 YYDKDF (reference sequence). The CDR3 DNA reads TGTGCCACCGGGGAGGGGCCAACCTACGAGCAGTACTTC. Translated: CATGEGPTYEQYF.

This clone was seen a handful of times. The V call is TRBV28, the J call TRBJ2-3, with 9 bases aligning to TRBD2. This CDR3 region has 14 residues. In germline, CDR1 is MDHEN, CDR2 SYDVKM. Trimming took 6 bases from V and 1 from J; bases not matched to a gene: 2. CDR3 coding DNA: TGTGCCAGCAGAAGCGGGGGGCGCACAGATACGCAGTATTTT. Protein: CASRSGGRTDTQYF.

The chain recombines TRBV7-2 with TRBJ1-5; TRBD1 matches at 9 bases. The ends lost 1 base at V and 6 bases at J; junction bases unmatched: 4. CDR1 and CDR2 (germline): SGHTA, FQGNSA. This CDR3 comprises 15 residues. The CDR3: CASSLGDRVSQPQHF. The CDR3 nucleotides are TGTGCCAGCAGCTTAGGGGACAGGGTTTCTCAGCCCCAGCATTTT.

The chain combines TRBV4-1 with TRBJ2-7, with 12 bases identical to TRBD1. Germline assignment: CDR1 MGHRA and CDR2 YSYEKL. This CDR3 comprises 15 residues. J lost 9 bases, V lost 2 bases, and 8 bases had no gene match. In DNA form, the CDR3 reads TGCGCCAGCAGCCAAACCGGGACAGGGGGCGCAAGGCAGTACTTC. Amino acid sequence: CASSQTGTGGARQYF.

This clone was seen a single time. The chain carries TRBV28 and TRBJ1-4; tentatively, D is TRBD1 (5 bases). The CDR3 sequence is 14 residues long. The V end was cut by 6 bases, the J end by 13 bases, with 21 bases between. In germline, CDR1 is MDHEN, CDR2 SYDVKM. The CDR3 here is CASSTTPQVQRLFF. The CDR3 DNA is TGTGCCAGCAGCACCACCCCACAGGTCCAAAGACTGTTTTTT.

The rearrangement joins TRBV25-1 to TRBJ1-4; possible D gene TRBD1, 6 bases. Germline V gene lookup returns CDR1 MGHDK and CDR2 SYGVNS. The CDR3 is 16 amino acids. Trimming took off 3 bases at V and 7 bases at J, with 18 bases between the two ends. CDR3 in DNA: TGTGCCAGCAGTGATCCGCGCAGGGGCGGTGGTGAAAAACTGTTTTTT. Protein: CASSDPRRGGGEKLFF.

The V gene is TRBV2, the J gene TRBJ1-2; tentative D call: TRBD1 (6 bases). Trimming took off 9 bases at V and 1 base at J, with 21 bases between the two ends. The CDR3 length is 16 residues. From germline, CDR1 is SNHLY and CDR2 FYNNEI. DNA of the CDR3: TGTGCCAGAAAAACCGGGGCAGGGGAGTTTAACTATGGCTACACCTTC. It specifies CARKTGAGEFNYGYTF.

This chain's CDR3 is CASSHSDSSHPYEQYF. DNA for the CDR3: TGCGCCAGCAGTCATTCTGACAGTTCCCACCCCTACGAGCAGTACTTC. This chain uses TRBV23-1 with TRBJ2-7; possibly TRBD1 for D (5 bases). TRBV23-1 is annotated as an ORF whose role is uncertain. The CDR3 length is 16 residues. The V gene lost 3 bases and the J gene lost 2 bases, with 17 bases spanning the gap.

The rearrangement uses TRBV4-1 and TRBJ2-2, with 7 bases fitting TRBD1. Germline V gene sequence: CDR1 MGHRA, CDR2 YSYEKL. CDR3 size: 17 residues. V shed 1 base, J shed 4 bases, and the junction held 9 bases outside the gene matches. The CDR3 region has the DNA TGCGCCAGCAGCCAAGCCCTCCACAGGGGTGGCACCGGGGAGCTGTTTTTT. Residues: CASSQALHRGGTGELFF.

The V and J genes are TRBV28 and TRBJ2-3; TRBD2 matches at 9 bases. Germline values: CDR1 MDHEN, CDR2 SYDVKM. Trimming cost V 9 bases and J 8 bases; bases outside gene matches: 12. The CDR3 extends over 14 amino acids. CDR3 in DNA: TGTGCCAGTAATTTAGCGGGGGCAGATGGTACGCAGTATTTT. As protein: CASNLAGADGTQYF.

In regard to this clone: Other DNA sequences in this sample translate to the same CDR3. This chain uses TRBV6-5 with TRBJ2-2; D unresolved. Trimming stripped 2 bases from V and 0 bases from J, with 7 bases between. The CDR3 consists of 15 residues. Germline CDR1 and CDR2: MNHEY and SVGAGI. CDR3 in amino acids: CASSYGQTNTGELFF. DNA of the CDR3: TGTGCCAGCAGTTACGGCCAAACGAACACCGGGGAGCTGTTTTTT.

This clone was seen only once. The rearrangement uses TRBV4-1 and TRBJ2-7; maybe TRBD1 (6 bases). Germline V gene data show CDR1 as MGHRA and CDR2 as YSYEKL. V was trimmed by 1 base and J by 0 bases, leaving 10 bases between them. The CDR3 spans 15 residues. The CDR3 nucleotides read TGCGCCAGCAGCCAAGGTCTGGACAGCTCCTACGAGCAGTACTTC. Its protein is CASSQGLDSSYEQYF.

This clone was counted only a few times. The chain carries TRBV7-6 and TRBJ2-2; TRBD1 matches at 12 bases. The CDR3 runs 16 residues. Germline V gene sequence: CDR1 SGHVS, CDR2 FNYEAQ. V lost 0 bases to trimming and J lost 7 bases; unmatched junction nucleotides: 3. CDR3 residues: CASSLAGQGAHGELFF. DNA of the CDR3: TGTGCCAGCAGCTTAGCGGGACAGGGGGCGCACGGGGAGCTGTTTTTT.

The V and J genes are TRBV4-1 and TRBJ2-1, with D maybe TRBD1 (6 bases). The germline V and J ends were trimmed by 4 bases and 0 bases, with 16 bases remaining between them. The germline CDR1 and CDR2 sequences are MGHRA and YSYEKL. The CDR3 covers 17 residues. This CDR3 reads CASSPPPQGNSYNEQFF. CDR3 DNA: TGCGCCAGCAGCCCCCCCCCACAGGGTAACTCCTACAATGAGCAGTTCTTC.